This TCR beta chain is from a study of blood T cells in healthy people across ages. Each individual donor underwent a draw of ten milliliters of peripheral blood. Per sample, at least 5 micrograms of total RNA were extracted. A second 7 to 11 cycle PCR used barcoded and J-beta primers. MiXCR, run by TCRdb on the 5' RACE reads, gives a single entry per CDR3 protein. Of hundreds of thousands of distinct CDR3 sequences in the sample, roughly 43% are singletons; the top ten hold about 32%. With 1 base clipped from V and 4 bases from J, the junction kept 6 bases outside the gene matches. The length of the CDR3 is 15 residues. Germline V gene lookup returns CDR1 DFQATT and CDR2 SNEGSKA (reference sequence). This clonotype was observed many times.

The chain couples TRBV20-1 to TRBJ1-4; 7 nucleotides agree with TRBD1. The sequencing input was blood. The origin of this receptor is a man aged 80 or over in good health. This chain's CDR3 is CSARGQGGSNEKLFF. CDR3 nucleotide sequence: TGCAGTGCTAGAGGGCAGGGGGGAAGTAATGAAAAACTGTTTTTT.